This is a list of T cell receptor beta chains from one sample in a study of T-cell reconstitution after alpha-beta-depleted transplantation in children. TCRdb called the PCR reads again in MiXCR, with one record for every CDR3 protein. This table holds 190,000 or so distinct CDR3 sequences, roughly 7.5% found once. The specimen was PBMCs from the stem cell graft donor, collected from the stem cell graft. These receptor sequences come from a human donor who donated a stem cell graft to a child with Wiskott-Aldrich syndrome. Each CDR3 is given with its conserved first and last residue. D genes are given only for firm matches. Only some rows state a clone size, as once, few, many or a class for expanded clones.

v_call: TRBV5-1
clone_size: -
d_call: -
j_call: TRBJ2-5
cdr3_nt: TGCGCCAGCAGCTCCCCCCCCGGGGGAAAGCAAGAGACCCAGTACTTC
cdr3_aa: CASSSPPGGKQETQYF

v_call: TRBV6-5
clone_size: -
d_call: TRBD2
j_call: TRBJ2-7
cdr3_nt: TGTGCCAGCAGTTACTCGATCGGGAGGGCCTACGAGCAGTACTTC
cdr3_aa: CASSYSIGRAYEQYF

v_call: TRBV20-1
clone_size: few
d_call: -
j_call: TRBJ2-1
cdr3_nt: TGCAGTGCTAGAGTGGCAGCGCTCAATGAGCAGTTCTTC
cdr3_aa: CSARVAALNEQFF

v_call: TRBV6-5
clone_size: many
d_call: -
j_call: TRBJ2-1
cdr3_nt: TGTGCCAGCAGTTACTCGCAGCTTTACAATGAGCAGTTCTTC
cdr3_aa: CASSYSQLYNEQFF

v_call: TRBV7-9
clone_size: -
d_call: -
j_call: TRBJ2-6
cdr3_nt: TGTGCCAGCAGCTTTCGCCGACAGCACTCTGGGGCCAACGTCCTGACTTTC
cdr3_aa: CASSFRRQHSGANVLTF

v_call: TRBV28
clone_size: -
d_call: TRBD1
j_call: TRBJ2-2
cdr3_nt: TGTGCCAGCAGCCCAAATTGGGACAGACGGACCGGGGAGCTGTTTTTT
cdr3_aa: CASSPNWDRRTGELFF

v_call: TRBV10-3
clone_size: many
d_call: TRBD1
j_call: TRBJ1-5
cdr3_nt: TGTGCCATCCGGGACAGGGAAGATCAGCCCCAGCATTTT
cdr3_aa: CAIRDREDQPQHF

v_call: TRBV3-1
clone_size: -
d_call: -
j_call: TRBJ2-7
cdr3_nt: TGTGCCAGCAGCCAAGATAGGGGGGAATCCTCCTACGAGCAGTACTTC
cdr3_aa: CASSQDRGESSYEQYF

v_call: TRBV12-3/TRBV12-4
clone_size: many
d_call: -
j_call: TRBJ1-1
cdr3_nt: TGTGCCAGCGGTAGGGGCGAGGTTGCCACTGAAGCTTTCTTT
cdr3_aa: CASGRGEVATEAFF

v_call: TRBV20-1
clone_size: many
d_call: TRBD1
j_call: TRBJ2-5
cdr3_nt: TGCAGTGCTACCAAGGGGGCGTACCAAGAGACCCAGTACTTC
cdr3_aa: CSATKGAYQETQYF

v_call: TRBV5-1
clone_size: -
d_call: -
j_call: TRBJ2-1
cdr3_nt: TGCGCCAGCAGCTTGGTAGTTGGGATCTCCTACAATGAGCAGTTCTTC
cdr3_aa: CASSLVVGISYNEQFF

v_call: TRBV5-5
clone_size: many
d_call: -
j_call: TRBJ1-5
cdr3_nt: TGTGCCAGCAGCAGAATTGGAGTTTTTATGGTAGAGCCCCAGCATTTT
cdr3_aa: CASSRIGVFMVEPQHF

v_call: TRBV30
clone_size: -
d_call: -
j_call: TRBJ1-5
cdr3_nt: TGTGCCTGGAGTGTACAATGGGGCAGGAATCAGCCCCAGCATTTT
cdr3_aa: CAWSVQWGRNQPQHF

v_call: TRBV20-1
clone_size: many
d_call: -
j_call: TRBJ2-2
cdr3_nt: TGCAGTGCCCCATTTACAGGGAGCACCGGGGAGCTGTTTTTT
cdr3_aa: CSAPFTGSTGELFF

v_call: TRBV7-2
clone_size: few
d_call: -
j_call: TRBJ2-7
cdr3_nt: TGTGCCAGCAGCGTATCCTTCCTAAACCAGCAGTACTTC
cdr3_aa: CASSVSFLNQQYF

v_call: TRBV5-1
clone_size: once
d_call: -
j_call: TRBJ1-1
cdr3_nt: TGCGCCTCCGCCCTGAGGTGGCGGGACACTGAAGCTTTCTTT
cdr3_aa: CASALRWRDTEAFF

v_call: TRBV9
clone_size: -
d_call: -
j_call: TRBJ1-3
cdr3_nt: TGTGCCAGCAGCGTACCTGTCAGGCTGAAATTCAGCTCTGGAAACACCATATATTTT
cdr3_aa: CASSVPVRLKFSSGNTIYF

v_call: TRBV5-1
clone_size: many
d_call: TRBD1
j_call: TRBJ1-2
cdr3_nt: TGCGCCAGCAGACCTGCTGGACAGGGTTCGGGCTACACCTTC
cdr3_aa: CASRPAGQGSGYTF

v_call: TRBV7-2
clone_size: many
d_call: -
j_call: TRBJ1-4
cdr3_nt: TGTGCCAGCAGCCGACATAATGAAAAACTGTTTTTT
cdr3_aa: CASSRHNEKLFF

v_call: TRBV9
clone_size: many
d_call: -
j_call: TRBJ1-5
cdr3_nt: TGTGCCAGCAGCGCACAGGGCCGGAGCAATCAGCCCCAGCATTTT
cdr3_aa: CASSAQGRSNQPQHF

v_call: TRBV15
clone_size: many
d_call: TRBD2
j_call: TRBJ2-5
cdr3_nt: TGTGCCACCAGCAACGGGGGGGTCCAAGAGACCCAGTACTTC
cdr3_aa: CATSNGGVQETQYF

v_call: TRBV4-1
clone_size: many
d_call: TRBD1
j_call: TRBJ1-1
cdr3_nt: TGCGCCAGCAGCCCCCTGTCGACAGGGGCCGACACTGAAGCTTTCTTT
cdr3_aa: CASSPLSTGADTEAFF

v_call: TRBV12-3/TRBV12-4
clone_size: many
d_call: -
j_call: TRBJ2-2
cdr3_nt: TGTGCCAGCAGTTCCCCCTCGGGCCCCCATTGGGGCGGGGAGCTGTTTTTT
cdr3_aa: CASSSPSGPHWGGELFF

v_call: TRBV20-1
clone_size: many
d_call: -
j_call: TRBJ1-2
cdr3_nt: TGCAGTGCCCCGTTGGGAGTTAACTATGGCTACACCTTC
cdr3_aa: CSAPLGVNYGYTF

v_call: TRBV3-1
clone_size: many
d_call: -
j_call: TRBJ2-1
cdr3_nt: TGTGCCACCGCCCCCGGGAGCTCCTACAATGAGCAGTTCTTC
cdr3_aa: CATAPGSSYNEQFF

v_call: TRBV7-2
clone_size: many
d_call: TRBD2
j_call: TRBJ2-7
cdr3_nt: TGTGCCAGCAGCTTATCCGGCGGGAGTCTCTACGAGCAGTACTTC
cdr3_aa: CASSLSGGSLYEQYF

v_call: TRBV20-1
clone_size: many
d_call: -
j_call: TRBJ2-2
cdr3_nt: TGCAGTGCTAGTATAGGAACAGGGAGGACCGGGGAGCTGTTTTTT
cdr3_aa: CSASIGTGRTGELFF

v_call: TRBV24-1
clone_size: many
d_call: TRBD1
j_call: TRBJ2-3
cdr3_nt: TGTGCCACCAGGACAGGGACGAGCACAGATACGCAGTATTTT
cdr3_aa: CATRTGTSTDTQYF

v_call: TRBV24-1
clone_size: -
d_call: TRBD2
j_call: TRBJ2-1
cdr3_nt: TGTGCCACCGCTAGCGGGAATGAGCAGTTCTTC
cdr3_aa: CATASGNEQFF

v_call: TRBV18
clone_size: few
d_call: TRBD1
j_call: TRBJ1-1
cdr3_nt: TGTGCCAGCTCGCAACAGGGGATCCGGGTCGCTGAAGCTTTCTTT
cdr3_aa: CASSQQGIRVAEAFF

v_call: TRBV20-1
clone_size: -
d_call: -
j_call: TRBJ2-1
cdr3_nt: TGCAGTGCTAGAGATCAATTTGGTCGGAGCCCCCCCCAACAGTTCTTC
cdr3_aa: CSARDQFGRSPPQQFF

v_call: TRBV7-2
clone_size: many
d_call: -
j_call: TRBJ1-6
cdr3_nt: TGTGCCAGCAGCTTAGAAGGACAGCTATGGTCACCCCTCCACTTT
cdr3_aa: CASSLEGQLWSPLHF

v_call: TRBV19
clone_size: -
d_call: -
j_call: TRBJ1-2
cdr3_nt: TGTGCCAGTAGTATGAGGCTATATGGCTACACCTTC
cdr3_aa: CASSMRLYGYTF

v_call: TRBV5-1
clone_size: few
d_call: -
j_call: TRBJ2-2
cdr3_nt: TGCGCCAGCAGCCCCTCAGGGGTCACCGGGGAGCTGTTTTTT
cdr3_aa: CASSPSGVTGELFF

v_call: TRBV11-2
clone_size: -
d_call: -
j_call: TRBJ2-7
cdr3_nt: TGTGCCAGCAGCAGCGAGTGGGAGCAGTACTTC
cdr3_aa: CASSSEWEQYF

v_call: TRBV7-2
clone_size: many
d_call: TRBD1
j_call: TRBJ2-2
cdr3_nt: TGTGCCAGCAACTTAGGGGGCTGGAACACCGGGGAGCTGTTTTTT
cdr3_aa: CASNLGGWNTGELFF

v_call: TRBV5-6
clone_size: many
d_call: TRBD2
j_call: TRBJ2-5
cdr3_nt: TGTGCCAGCAGCTCCTTGCCGGGACTAGCGGGATTTGGCGAGACCCAGTACTTC
cdr3_aa: CASSSLPGLAGFGETQYF

v_call: TRBV20-1
clone_size: few
d_call: -
j_call: TRBJ2-7
cdr3_nt: TGCAGTGCTAGAGAGGCCCATTACGAGCAGTACTTC
cdr3_aa: CSAREAHYEQYF

v_call: TRBV9
clone_size: -
d_call: -
j_call: TRBJ1-3
cdr3_nt: TGTGCCAGCACCCCGGGACTGAGCTCTGGAAACACCATATATTTT
cdr3_aa: CASTPGLSSGNTIYF

v_call: TRBV10-3
clone_size: many
d_call: TRBD2
j_call: TRBJ2-2
cdr3_nt: TGTGCCATTGAGCGGGAGAACACCGGGGAGCTGTTTTTT
cdr3_aa: CAIERENTGELFF

v_call: TRBV29-1
clone_size: few
d_call: -
j_call: TRBJ1-1
cdr3_nt: TGCAGCGTCTGGGGTTCTCTTGCGAACACTGAAGCTTTCTTT
cdr3_aa: CSVWGSLANTEAFF

v_call: TRBV6-1
clone_size: many
d_call: TRBD2
j_call: TRBJ2-1
cdr3_nt: TGTGCCAGCAGTGAAGACGTAGCGGGGGGCCTCTTGAATGAGCAGTTCTTC
cdr3_aa: CASSEDVAGGLLNEQFF

v_call: TRBV7-8
clone_size: many
d_call: -
j_call: TRBJ1-6
cdr3_nt: TGTGCCAGCAGTACACAGGGCTTTTCGGATTCACCCCTCCACTTT
cdr3_aa: CASSTQGFSDSPLHF

v_call: TRBV6-5
clone_size: many
d_call: -
j_call: TRBJ1-2
cdr3_nt: TGTGCCAGCAGTCCTCTCAACGGTGGCTACACCTTC
cdr3_aa: CASSPLNGGYTF

v_call: TRBV18
clone_size: -
d_call: TRBD1
j_call: TRBJ1-1
cdr3_nt: TGTGCCAGCTCAACCACAGGGGAAACTGAAGCTTTCTTT
cdr3_aa: CASSTTGETEAFF

v_call: TRBV18
clone_size: few
d_call: TRBD2
j_call: TRBJ2-2
cdr3_nt: TGTGCCAGCTCGCTACGAAAATCTAGCGGGGGGAACACCGGGGAGCTGTTTTTT
cdr3_aa: CASSLRKSSGGNTGELFF

v_call: TRBV24-1
clone_size: -
d_call: -
j_call: TRBJ2-7
cdr3_nt: TGTGCCACCAGTGACTCGATTAGAACCTACGAGCAGTACTTC
cdr3_aa: CATSDSIRTYEQYF

v_call: TRBV6-1
clone_size: many
d_call: -
j_call: TRBJ1-3
cdr3_nt: TGTGCCAGCAGTGAAGGAGGTCTTTATGGAAACACCATATATTTT
cdr3_aa: CASSEGGLYGNTIYF